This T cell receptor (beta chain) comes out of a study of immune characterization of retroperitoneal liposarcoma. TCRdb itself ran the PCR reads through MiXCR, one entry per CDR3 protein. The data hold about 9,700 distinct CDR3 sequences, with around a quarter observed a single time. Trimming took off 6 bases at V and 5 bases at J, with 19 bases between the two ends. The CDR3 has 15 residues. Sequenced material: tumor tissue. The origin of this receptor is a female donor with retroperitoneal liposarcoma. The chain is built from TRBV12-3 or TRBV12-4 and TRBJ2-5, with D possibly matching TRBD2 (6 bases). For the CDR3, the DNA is TGTGCCAGCAGCCGGTCGGGCCCCCGGGGGGAGACCCAGTACTTC. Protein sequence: CASSRSGPRGETQYF.